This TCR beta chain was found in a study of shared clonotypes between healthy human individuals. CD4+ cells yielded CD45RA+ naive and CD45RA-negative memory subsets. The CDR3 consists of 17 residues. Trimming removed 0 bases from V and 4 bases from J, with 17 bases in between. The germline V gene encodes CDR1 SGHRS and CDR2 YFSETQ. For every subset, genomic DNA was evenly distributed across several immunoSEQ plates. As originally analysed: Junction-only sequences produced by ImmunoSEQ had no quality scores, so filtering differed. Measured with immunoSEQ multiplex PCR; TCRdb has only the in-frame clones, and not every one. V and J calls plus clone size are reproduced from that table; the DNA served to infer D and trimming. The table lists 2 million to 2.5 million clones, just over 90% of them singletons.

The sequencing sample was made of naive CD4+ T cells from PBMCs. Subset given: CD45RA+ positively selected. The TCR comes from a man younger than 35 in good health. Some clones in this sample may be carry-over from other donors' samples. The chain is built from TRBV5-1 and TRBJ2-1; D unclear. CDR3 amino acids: CASSLVPTGRSYNEQFF. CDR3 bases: TGCGCCAGCAGCTTGGTTCCTACCGGACGGAGTTACAATGAGCAGTTCTTC.